The 32 T cell receptor beta chains below were found in one sample sequenced in a study of T cell changes during pregnancy in multiple sclerosis. The repertoire was sequenced with immunoSEQ multiplex PCR; TCRdb's copy has only in-frame clones and lacks some. The sample consists of approximately 110,000 clones, 80% to 95% of them appearing once. The specimen comprised peripheral blood, sampled after pregnancy. The source is a female donor with multiple sclerosis, enrolled in a pregnancy study.

This chain uses TRBV6-5 with TRBJ1-6; no clear D. The CDR3 length is 14 residues. V shed 5 bases and J shed 9 bases, with 14 bases lying between them. Germline-derived CDR1 and CDR2 are MNHEY and SVGAGI. The CDR3 DNA reads TGTGCCAGCAGTCAAAGACATGAGGGTTCACCCCTCCACTTT. This translates into CASSQRHEGSPLHF.

The gene calls are TRBV10-3 and TRBJ2-1; TRBD1 matches at 10 bases. Germline V gene lookup returns CDR1 ENHRY and CDR2 SYGVKD. J lost 5 bases, V lost 2 bases, and 3 bases had no gene match. The CDR3 has 15 residues. CDR3 loop: CAISERDRGHNEQFF. The DNA of the CDR3 is TGTGCCATCAGTGAGAGAGACAGGGGGCACAATGAGCAGTTCTTC.

This clone appeared a few times. This chain uses TRBV2 with TRBJ2-7, with 12 bases lining up with TRBD2. The trim removed 10 bases at V and 5 bases at J, leaving 9 bases unmatched. The CDR3 runs 14 residues. Germline CDR1 SNHLY, CDR2 FYNNEI. For the CDR3, the DNA is TGTGCCATACAAAGACTAGCGGGGGCCCACGAGCAGTACTTC. As protein: CAIQRLAGAHEQYF.

The rearrangement uses TRBV11-2 and TRBJ2-1; 12 positions agree with TRBD2. The CDR3 covers 14 residues. The germline CDR1 and CDR2 sequences are SGHAT and FQNNGV. The ends lost 5 bases at V and 8 bases at J; junction bases unmatched: 4. The CDR3: CASSDTSGGHEQFF. CDR3 nucleotide sequence: TGTGCCAGCAGCGATACTAGCGGGGGGCATGAGCAGTTCTTC.

Written as DNA, the CDR3 is TGTGCCAGCAGGGGCCACGGGGCCTACGAGCAGTACTTC. It specifies CASRGHGAYEQYF. The rearrangement uses TRBV27 and TRBJ2-7, with D possibly being TRBD2 (5 bases). CDR1 is MNHEY and CDR2 is SMNVEV in the germline V gene (reference sequence). V gave up 6 bases and J gave up 2 bases, with 11 bases separating them. The CDR3 length is 13 residues.

This chain links TRBV7-8 with TRBJ2-5; 8 bases are a match to TRBD2. V shed 5 bases, J shed 4 bases, and the junction held 18 bases outside the gene matches. The CDR3 has 18 residues. Germline V lookup: CDR1 SGHVS, CDR2 FQNEAQ. The CDR3 bases are TGTGCCAGCAGCAACACTAGGGGTAGCGGGACAACGGGAGAGACCCAGTACTTC. Residues: CASSNTRGSGTTGETQYF.

The chain uses TRBV6-6 and TRBJ1-5; D remains unclear. The CDR3 runs 12 residues. V was clipped by 6 bases and J by 9 bases, with 12 bases between them. Germline values: CDR1 MNHNY, CDR2 SVGAGI (reference sequence). Here the CDR3 reads CASRPTGRPQHF. The DNA of the CDR3 is TGTGCCAGCAGACCCACCGGGAGGCCCCAGCATTTT.

This sequence joins TRBV2 and TRBJ2-7, with a possible D match to TRBD1 (6 bases). The V and J ends lost 0 bases and 10 bases respectively, with 13 bases between them. The CDR3 spans 13 residues. Germline V gene data show CDR1 as SNHLY and CDR2 as FYNNEI. The CDR3, as DNA: TGTGCCAGCAGTGAAGCCCCCAGGGGCGCACAGTACTTC. Translating it yields CASSEAPRGAQYF.

Worth noting for this clone: The germline gene is not matched at one end of the junction; a read error may be the cause. This rearrangement joins TRBV19 to TRBJ1-1; no definite D call. CDR3 length: 14 residues. CDR1 and CDR2 (germline): LNHDA, SQIVND (reference sequence). DNA of the CDR3: TGTGCCAGCAGTAAACAGAGATCCAACACTGAAGCTTTCTTT. It is translated as CASSKQRSNTEAFF.

This chain uses TRBV5-4 with TRBJ2-5; 15 bases fit TRBD2. Germline V gene data show CDR1 as SGHNT and CDR2 as YYREEE (reference sequence). V was pared by 4 bases and J by 7 bases, with 14 bases of the junction left unmatched. The CDR3 spans 18 residues. The chain's CDR3 is CASSPGTSGGLGVGTQYF. The CDR3 nucleotides are TGTGCCAGCAGCCCGGGGACTAGCGGGGGGCTGGGGGTCGGGACCCAGTACTTC.

The chain couples TRBV27 to TRBJ1-2; D gene uncertain. Trimming removed 5 bases from V and 3 bases from J, with 10 bases in between. Per the germline V gene, CDR1 is MNHEY and CDR2 is SMNVEV (reference sequence). The CDR3 contains 13 residues. CDR3 loop: CASSPGSYYGYTF. The CDR3 DNA reads as TGTGCCAGCAGTCCCGGGTCGTACTATGGCTACACCTTC.

The chain recombines TRBV28 with TRBJ1-5, with D possibly matching TRBD1 (5 bases). Germline V lookup: CDR1 MDHEN, CDR2 SYDVKM. The CDR3 is made up of 14 amino acids. Trimming stripped 2 bases from V and 1 base from J, with 6 bases between. CDR3 protein: CASSLRGSNQPQHF. In DNA, the CDR3 is TGTGCCAGCAGTTTAAGGGGAAGCAATCAGCCCCAGCATTTT.

This clone was detected only once. The chain couples TRBV6-5 to TRBJ1-2; 7 bases fit TRBD1. Germline V gene sequence: CDR1 MNHEY, CDR2 SVGAGI. V shed 7 bases, J shed 8 bases, and the junction held 10 bases outside the gene matches. The CDR3 totals 13 residues. The CDR3 loop is CASTSRGGYGYTF. CDR3 bases: TGTGCCAGCACTTCTAGAGGGGGCTACGGCTACACCTTC.

This sequence joins TRBV6-5 and TRBJ2-1; 8 nucleotides agree with TRBD2. CDR3 size: 15 residues. V lost 6 bases and J lost 4; bases outside the gene matches: 8. Germline V CDR1 and CDR2: MNHEY, SVGAGI. The CDR3 coding sequence is TGTGCCAGCAGGGACGGGGGGGCGCTTTACAATGAGCAGTTCTTC. As protein: CASRDGGALYNEQFF.

V usage is TRBV9 and J usage is TRBJ2-7, with a tentative D call TRBD1 (8 bases). Germline V gene lookup returns CDR1 SGDLS and CDR2 YYNGEE. This CDR3 comprises 16 residues. V lost 4 bases to trimming and J lost 2 bases, with 19 bases between them. The CDR3 DNA sequence: TGTGCCAGCAGCCCGGGGGGCCGGGACAGGACCTACGAGCAGTACTTC. This translates into CASSPGGRDRTYEQYF.

This clone has just one count. The chain joins TRBV7-3 to TRBJ1-1; no clear D. The CDR3 is made up of 13 amino acids. Trimming stripped 2 bases from V and 4 bases from J, with 8 bases between. The V gene's germline CDR1 is SGHTA and CDR2 FQGTGA. The CDR3 loop is CASSLEASTEAFF. The CDR3 nucleotides are TGTGCCAGCAGCTTAGAGGCCAGCACTGAAGCTTTCTTT.

This chain links TRBV15 with TRBJ1-3; D gene unclear. This CDR3 is built from 15 residues. The V gene lost 0 bases and the J gene lost 0 bases, with 6 bases spanning the gap. Germline V gives CDR1 LNHNV, CDR2 YYDKDF (reference sequence). For the CDR3, the DNA is TGTGCCACCAGCAGAGATCGCGGCTCTGGAAACACCATATATTTT. Its protein product is CATSRDRGSGNTIYF.

This clone is a singleton in its sample. In DNA, the CDR3 is TGCGCCAGCAGTGCAGGGACTCGCTCACCCCTCCACTTT. Its protein product is CASSAGTRSPLHF. This chain joins TRBV10-2 and TRBJ1-6; tentative D call: TRBD1 (5 bases). The germline V gene encodes CDR1 WSHSY and CDR2 SAAADI. V gave up 4 bases and J gave up 10 bases, with 11 bases separating them. The CDR3 extends over 13 amino acids.

This sequence joins TRBV4-1 and TRBJ2-7, with TRBD2 as a possible D gene (6 bases). Germline V gene lookup returns CDR1 MGHRA and CDR2 YSYEKL. Trimming cost V 3 bases and J 7 bases, with 13 bases left between them. This CDR3 has 13 residues. CDR3 in amino acids: CASSQLGTREQYF. In nucleotides, the CDR3 is TGCGCCAGCAGCCAGCTCGGGACTCGAGAGCAGTACTTC.

CDR3 coding DNA: TGTGCCAGCAGCCAGATTCCCCAAAACTATGGCTACACCTTC. Protein sequence: CASSQIPQNYGYTF. This chain links TRBV11-2 with TRBJ1-2; D call uncertain. Between the trimmed V and J ends, which lost 5 bases and 2 bases, there was a span of 12 bases. The germline gives CDR1 SGHAT, CDR2 FQNNGV. CDR3 size: 14 residues.

The rearrangement links TRBV25-1 to TRBJ1-4; 8 bases fit TRBD1. V lost 5 bases to trimming and J lost 6 bases; unmatched junction nucleotides: 5. Per the germline V gene, CDR1 is MGHDK and CDR2 is SYGVNS. The CDR3 length is 14 residues. CDR3 coding DNA: TGTGCCAGCAGTCTAACGGACAGGGATGAAAAACTGTTTTTT. This codes for CASSLTDRDEKLFF.

The chain uses TRBV4-1 and TRBJ2-2; D uncertain. The length of the CDR3 is 11 residues. The V end was cut by 1 base, the J end by 8 bases, with 2 bases between. The germline gives CDR1 MGHRA, CDR2 YSYEKL. The CDR3 DNA sequence: TGCGCCAGCAGCCAAGCTGGGGAGCTGTTTTTT. This encodes CASSQAGELFF.

The rearrangement uses TRBV7-9 and TRBJ1-1; 7 bases are shared with TRBD1. The V gene's germline CDR1 is SEHNR and CDR2 FQNEAQ (reference sequence). Trimming removed 5 bases from V and 0 bases from J; junction bases left unmatched: 9. This CDR3 contains 16 residues. The CDR3 nucleotides are TGTGCCAGCAGCACCACGAGGGGGCCTATGAACACTGAAGCTTTCTTT. This encodes CASSTTRGPMNTEAFF.

This rearrangement joins TRBV9 to TRBJ1-6, with a tentative D call TRBD1 (6 bases). Germline assignment: CDR1 SGDLS and CDR2 YYNGEE. The CDR3 has 14 residues. The V and J ends lost 0 bases and 12 bases respectively, with 13 bases between them. CDR3 bases: TGTGCCAGCAGCGTAGGTGGACAGAGGGGACCCCTCCACTTT. It is translated as CASSVGGQRGPLHF.

The rearrangement uses TRBV7-8 and TRBJ1-6; weak D call: TRBD1 (5 bases). From germline, CDR1 is SGHVS and CDR2 FQNEAQ. V lost 1 base to trimming and J lost 9 bases, with 13 bases between them. CDR3 length: 15 residues. CDR3 in amino acids: CASSLGRGRASPLHF. The DNA of the CDR3 is TGTGCCAGCAGCTTAGGGCGGGGGAGAGCTTCACCCCTCCACTTT.

V gene TRBV2 combines with J gene TRBJ1-1; D ambiguous. The CDR3 spans 11 residues. CDR1 SNHLY and CDR2 FYNNEI come from the germline V gene. V was shortened by 8 bases and J by 1 base, with 5 bases between the two germline ends. The CDR3 DNA sequence: TGTGCCAGCCCCGGGAACACTGAAGCTTTCTTT. Amino acids: CASPGNTEAFF.

The J gene is TRBJ2-7, the V gene TRBV5-6; 10 bases line up with TRBD1. The germline CDR1 and CDR2 sequences are SGHDT and YYEEEE. Trimming removed 2 bases from V and 4 bases from J; junction bases left unmatched: 9. The length of the CDR3 is 16 residues. The chain's CDR3 is CASSFSPWTGGYEQYF. CDR3 in DNA: TGTGCCAGCAGCTTTTCCCCCTGGACAGGGGGATACGAGCAGTACTTC.

The rearrangement uses TRBV5-1 and TRBJ1-6; 7 bases line up with TRBD1. This CDR3 is built from 17 residues. With 4 bases clipped from V and 5 bases from J, the junction kept 12 bases outside the gene matches. Germline V gene lookup returns CDR1 SGHRS and CDR2 YFSETQ. CDR3 sequence: CASSLNAGTANNSPLHF. CDR3 sequence (DNA): TGCGCCAGCAGCCTAAATGCCGGGACAGCCAATAATTCACCCCTCCACTTT. Full variable domain (rest looked up from reference TRBV5-1 and TRBJ1-6): KAGVTQTPRYLIKTRGQQVTLSCSPISGHRSVSWYQQTPGQGLQFLFEYFSETQRNKGNFPGRFSGRQFSNSRSEMNVSTLELGDSALYLCASSLNAGTANNSPLHFGNGTRLTVT.

The chain links TRBV7-9 to TRBJ1-6; tentatively, D is TRBD1 (6 bases). The length of the CDR3 is 16 residues. The germline V and J ends were trimmed by 1 base and 7 bases, with 14 bases remaining between them. The V gene's germline CDR1 is SEHNR and CDR2 FQNEAQ (reference sequence). The CDR3 reads CASSLDLQGPNSPLHF. In DNA form, the CDR3 reads TGTGCCAGCAGCTTAGACCTACAGGGACCAAATTCACCCCTCCACTTT.

This chain uses TRBV5-1 with TRBJ2-3; 7 bases match TRBD1. The germline V gene encodes CDR1 SGHRS and CDR2 YFSETQ. The V and J ends lost 4 bases and 0 bases, in that order; junction bases with no gene match: 5. This CDR3 spans 15 amino acids. In DNA, the CDR3 is TGCGCCAGCAGCCCGGGGACAGATAGCACAGATACGCAGTATTTT. Amino acid sequence: CASSPGTDSTDTQYF.

The chain joins TRBV19 to TRBJ2-2; 7 nucleotides agree with TRBD2. J lost 7 bases, V lost 6 bases, and 2 bases had no gene match. This CDR3 has 12 amino acids. CDR1 and CDR2 (germline): LNHDA, SQIVND (reference sequence). CDR3 coding DNA: TGTGCCAGTAGGCCGGGGGGCGGGGAGCTGTTTTTT. Translating gives CASRPGGGELFF.

This clone occurred many times. The chain carries TRBV9 and TRBJ1-3; TRBD1 matches 10 bases. Germline V lookup: CDR1 SGDLS, CDR2 YYNGEE. J was trimmed by 0 bases and V by 4 bases; bases with no gene match: 10. The CDR3 sequence is 18 residues long. This chain's CDR3 is CASSPSPRTGGSGNTIYF. The CDR3 nucleotides read TGTGCCAGCAGCCCCTCCCCCCGGACAGGGGGCTCTGGAAACACCATATATTTT.